This entry concerns a single T cell receptor beta chain. Its antigen is undetermined. TCR subtype-specific primers in iRepertoire multiplex PCR prepared libraries for bulk and single-cell sequencing. Input for bulk TCR libraries: roughly 100-550 ng RNA per sample. TCRdb re-called the multiplex PCR reads and catalogs CDR3 proteins one per entry, DNA excluded. The sample has some 7,700 distinct CDR3 sequences, and its top ten clones hold about 26%. CDR3 length: 16 residues. Germline V gene sequence: CDR1 ENHRY, CDR2 SYGVKD. Carbamazepine had induced Stevens-Johnson syndrome or toxic epidermal necrolysis in the sequenced donors. The data were obtained in a study of T cells in severe cutaneous drug reactions. Study summary: Culprit drug assignment used the Naranjo algorithm and the ALDEN algorithm. General study points: Carbamazepine-induced Stevens-Johnson syndrome or toxic epidermal necrolysis patients showed strongly raised TRBV12-4, 25% to 40% in blister cells and approximately 5% in PBMC. A public TCRbeta CDR3 appeared in all seven CBZ-SJS/TEN blister samples, averaging 13.57%.

V gene TRBV10-3 combines with J gene TRBJ1-1; TCRdb lists TRBD1, though no DNA is available to test this call. Sequenced: cells from a skin blister. This clonotype was sampled from a human donor with a severe cutaneous adverse drug reaction. The CDR3: CAISRAGTGDGTEAFF.